Reported below is one TCR beta chain. This sample was taken from a study of PD-L1 blockade in urothelial cancer. About the study: Patients commenced atezolizumab around 2014, and it was given at 1,200 mg intravenously every 3 weeks.

The time point denotes: pretreatment peripheral blood. Into every PCR, synthetic TCR analog templates were spiked. Clones were sequenced by immunoSEQ multiplex PCR, and TCRdb holds only the in-frame ones, with some missing. The sample lists roughly 91,000 clones, approximately 87% occurring once. The TCR was taken from a man aged 55 to 70 with urothelial cancer. The sample here was PBMCs, taken around atezolizumab (anti-PD-L1) treatment.

CDR3 bases: TGCGCCAGCGGGGGGTCTGGAAACACCATATATTTT. Its translation is CASGGSGNTIYF. The rearrangement links TRBV5-1 to TRBJ1-3; possible D gene TRBD1, 5 bases. This CDR3 is built from 12 residues. CDR1 is SGHRS and CDR2 is YFSETQ in the germline V gene. Trimming took 7 bases from V and 1 from J, leaving 6 bases between them.